The clone carrying this TCR beta chain was detected ten times or more. Antigen specificity is unknown. These data belong to a study of identical twins. Study-level points and caveats: Compared with models, monozygotic twins showed more out-of-frame TCR alpha sharing.

TCRdb re-called the 5' RACE reads through MiXCR, storing one row per CDR3 protein. The data hold 600,000 to 850,000 distinct CDR3 sequences, with 18% observed a single time. CDR1 is MNHNS, CDR2 SASEGT, per germline. The CDR3 is made up of 13 amino acids. V was cut by 11 bases and J by 2 bases, with 13 bases left in between. Separately, the same data were catalogued under a study of T cells expressing NK-cell markers.

The sequencing sample was made of PBMCs. This clonotype was sampled from a woman aged 18-29 years in good health. The J gene is TRBJ1-5, the V gene TRBV6-1, with D possibly matching TRBD1 (5 bases). The DNA for the CDR3 is TGTGCCTCCAGGGTATTCGGCAATCAGCCCCAGCATTTT. Its protein is CASRVFGNQPQHF.